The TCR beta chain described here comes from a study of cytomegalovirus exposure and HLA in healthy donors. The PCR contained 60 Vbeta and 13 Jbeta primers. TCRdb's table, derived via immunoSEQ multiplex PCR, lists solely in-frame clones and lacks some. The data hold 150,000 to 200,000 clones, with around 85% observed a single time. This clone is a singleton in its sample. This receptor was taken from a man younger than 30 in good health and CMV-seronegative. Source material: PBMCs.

CDR3 DNA: TGTGCCAGCAGCTTAGAGGCCAGGGCCCCCTACGAGCAGTACTTC. Amino acid sequence: CASSLEARAPYEQYF. The V call is TRBV7-2, the J call TRBJ2-7; tentatively, D is TRBD1 (5 bases). Deletions cut 1 base from V and 2 bases from J, with 12 bases between. This CDR3 comprises 15 residues. Germline V gene lookup returns CDR1 SGHTA and CDR2 FQGNSA. The variable domain in full, completed from reference TRBV7-2 and TRBJ2-7, reads GAGVSQSPSNKVTEKGKDVELRCDPISGHTALYWYRQSLGQGLEFLIYFQGNSAPDKSGLPSDRFSAERTGGSVSTLTIQRTQQEDSAVYLCASSLEARAPYEQYFGPGTRLTVT.